The rows below give T cell receptor beta chains drawn from one sample of a study of tissue T cells after allogeneic stem cell transplantation. The data were produced by immunoSEQ multiplex PCR, yet TCRdb's version contains in-frame clones alone and is incomplete. The repertoire includes 42,000 or so clones, 80% to 95% of them detected once, and approximately 3.9% sits in the top ten. The source was blood, collected before transplantation. Receptors were obtained from a woman between 40 and 69 years old who later had graft-versus-host disease after an allogeneic stem cell transplant. The CDR3 runs from the conserved cysteine through the conserved F or W. D genes are given only for firm matches. Size tells how often a clone was seen (once, few, many) or the class of an expanded clone, and some rows leave it out.

. TRBJ2-3 TRBV5-1 . CASSFNTDTQYF TGCGCCAGCAGCTTCAACACAGATACGCAGTATTTT
. TRBJ2-1 TRBV7-2 . CASSFLAFNEQFF TGTGCCAGCAGCTTTTTAGCGTTCAATGAGCAGTTCTTC
. TRBJ2-1 TRBV7-3 . CASSDRSGNEQFF TGTGCCAGCAGCGACCGATCGGGTAATGAGCAGTTCTTC
. TRBJ1-1 TRBV7-9 . CASSLIQGYTEAFF TGTGCCAGCAGCTTGATCCAGGGCTACACTGAAGCTTTCTTT
. TRBJ2-2 TRBV9 TRBD2 CASKASGTRGGELFF TGTGCCAGCAAGGCTAGCGGGACCCGGGGCGGGGAGCTGTTTTTT
. TRBJ2-7 TRBV6-2/TRBV6-3 . CASSYSDSSYEQYF TGTGCCAGCAGTTACTCGGACAGCTCCTACGAGCAGTACTTC
. TRBJ1-6 TRBV30 . CAWSLFPGECHF TGTGCCTGGAGTTTATTTCCAGGGGAATGCCACTTT
. TRBJ1-1 TRBV24-1 TRBD1 CATSTPGGTEAFF TGTGCCACCAGTACTCCAGGGGGCACTGAAGCTTTCTTT
. TRBJ2-1 TRBV7-2 TRBD2 CASSLTGTRGGHEQFF TGTGCCAGCAGCTTAACCGGGACTAGGGGAGGCCATGAGCAGTTCTTC
. TRBJ2-7 TRBV9 . CASSVSSSHHEQYF TGTGCCAGCAGCGTAAGTTCGTCGCACCACGAGCAGTACTTC
. TRBJ2-2 TRBV12-5 TRBD2 CASGLSSGSTGELFF TGTGCTAGTGGTCTATCTAGCGGGAGCACCGGGGAGCTGTTTTTT
. TRBJ1-1 TRBV15 . CATSPRQTNTEAFF TGTGCCACCAGCCCACGACAGACCAACACTGAAGCTTTCTTT
. TRBJ2-7 TRBV11-2 . CASSLDRLGGEQYF TGTGCCAGCAGCTTAGATCGGTTAGGGGGCGAGCAGTACTTC
. TRBJ2-1 TRBV6-5 TRBD2 CASRRLAGAYNEQFF TGTGCCAGCAGGAGACTAGCGGGAGCCTACAATGAGCAGTTCTTC
. TRBJ2-1 TRBV7-9 TRBD2 CASSLMAGAYNEQFF TGTGCCAGCAGCTTAATGGCGGGAGCCTACAATGAGCAGTTCTTC
. TRBJ1-2 TRBV28 . CASRRTATNYGYTF TGTGCCAGCAGGAGGACAGCAACTAACTATGGCTACACCTTC
. TRBJ2-6 TRBV7-2 TRBD1 CASSLATASGGGANVLTF TGTGCCAGCAGCTTAGCCACAGCATCAGGGGGTGGGGCCAACGTCCTGACTTTC
once TRBJ2-5 TRBV6-2/TRBV6-3 . CASSPGAYQETQYF TGTGCCAGCAGCCCGGGGGCCTACCAAGAGACCCAGTACTTC
once TRBJ2-7 TRBV7-9 TRBD2 CASSERLAADYEQYF TGTGCCAGCAGCGAACGACTAGCGGCAGACTACGAGCAGTACTTC
. TRBJ1-6 TRBV2 . CASIFISSGSPLHF TGTGCCAGCATTTTTATCAGCTCAGGGTCACCCCTCCACTTT
. TRBJ2-7 TRBV7-8 . CASSLLPADSYEQYF TGTGCCAGCAGCTTATTACCAGCCGACTCCTACGAGCAGTACTTC
. TRBJ1-6 TRBV5-6 . CASSPDVNSPLHF TGTGCCAGCAGCCCGGACGTCAATTCACCCCTCCACTTT
. TRBJ2-5 TRBV11-3 . CASSPGPGGTQYF TGTGCCAGCAGCCCGGGACCCGGGGGGACCCAGTACTTC
. TRBJ2-5 TRBV4-1 . CASSQEGRSRETQYF TGCGCCAGCAGCCAAGAGGGGAGGTCTCGGGAGACCCAGTACTTC
once TRBJ2-2 TRBV25-1 . CASREGANGELFF TGTGCCAGCAGGGAGGGAGCAAACGGGGAGCTGTTTTTT
. TRBJ2-3 TRBV6-7 TRBD2 CASSWGLAESTDTQYF TGTGCCAGCAGTTGGGGACTAGCAGAGAGCACAGATACGCAGTATTTT
. TRBJ2-2 TRBV27 . CASSFDGGRNTGELFF TGTGCCAGCAGTTTCGACGGGGGGCGAAACACCGGGGAGCTGTTTTTT
. TRBJ1-2 TRBV6-5 . CASSRQENYGYTF TGTGCCAGCAGTCGACAGGAAAACTATGGCTACACCTTC
. TRBJ2-6 TRBV4-3 . CASSQGSSANVLTF TGCGCCAGCAGCCAAGGGTCCTCGGCCAACGTCCTGACTTTC